One and the same sample provided the 16 T cell receptor beta chains below, sequenced in a study of early T cells in non-severe SARS-CoV-2 infection. MiXCR, run by TCRdb on the 5' RACE reads, gives a single entry per CDR3 protein. The sample gives 80,000 to 95,000 distinct CDR3 sequences, around 15% of which show up once; about 10% is in the top ten. The specimen was whole blood. These TCRs come from an adult who was a healthcare worker with PCR-confirmed SARS-CoV-2 infection or an uninfected control (not recorded which).

This clonotype was found a few times. The V call is TRBV5-6, the J call TRBJ1-3, with D possibly being TRBD1 (5 bases). Trimming left V 7 bases short and J 2 bases short, with 7 bases between. Germline CDR1 reads SGHDT; CDR2 reads YYEEEE. CDR3 length equals 12 residues. DNA of the CDR3: TGTGCCAGCCGGGGGACTGGAAACACCATATATTTT. Its translation is CASRGTGNTIYF. The full variable domain, rest sourced from reference TRBV5-6 and TRBJ1-3, is DAGVTQSPTHLIKTRGQQVTLRCSPKSGHDTVSWYQQALGQGPQFIFQYYEEEERQRGNFPDRFSGHQFPNYSSELNVNALLLGDSALYLCASRGTGNTIYFGEGSWLTVV.

This clonotype was seen a few times. The V and J genes are TRBV6-2 or TRBV6-3 and TRBJ1-5; D might be TRBD1 (5 bases). V was trimmed by 4 bases and J by 3 bases, leaving 7 bases between them. The CDR3 has 13 residues. The germline V gene has CDR1 MNHEY and CDR2 SVGEGT. The CDR3 reads CASSWGTNQPQHF. The CDR3 region has the DNA TGTGCCAGCAGTTGGGGGACCAATCAGCCCCAGCATTTT.

This clonotype showed up just a few times. The V gene is TRBV5-1, the J gene TRBJ2-3; D gene uncertain. Germline CDR1 reads SGHRS; CDR2 reads YFSETQ. The CDR3 length is 15 residues. Trimming removed 6 bases at V and 0 bases at J, with 14 bases between. The CDR3 loop is CASTSWTVSTDTQYF. Here the CDR3 DNA reads TGCGCCAGCACCAGCTGGACCGTTAGCACAGATACGCAGTATTTT. Full variable domain (remainder filled in from reference TRBV5-1 and TRBJ2-3): KAGVTQTPRYLIKTRGQQVTLSCSPISGHRSVSWYQQTPGQGLQFLFEYFSETQRNKGNFPGRFSGRQFSNSRSEMNVSTLELGDSALYLCASTSWTVSTDTQYFGPGTRLTVL.

The CDR3, as DNA: TGTGCCACCAGTGATTCGGGGTTCGATACGCAGTATTTT. As protein: CATSDSGFDTQYF. The rearrangement links TRBV24-1 to TRBJ2-3; a possible D gene is TRBD2 (5 bases). Germline V gives CDR1 KGHDR, CDR2 SFDVKD. The CDR3 totals 13 residues. V dropped 2 bases and J dropped 6 bases, with 8 bases sitting between them.

The V call is TRBV28, the J call TRBJ2-1; the match to TRBD1 covers 8 bases. In germline, CDR1 is MDHEN, CDR2 SYDVKM. CDR3 length equals 16 residues. The trim removed 3 bases at V and 1 base at J, leaving 5 bases unmatched. The CDR3 region has the DNA TGTGCCAGCAGTTTTGAGACAGGGGAGTCCTACAATGAGCAGTTCTTC. Translated: CASSFETGESYNEQFF.

This clonotype occurred a few times. The rearrangement uses TRBV20-1 and TRBJ1-4, with D uncertain. There are 16 residues in the CDR3. The germline V gene encodes CDR1 DFQATT and CDR2 SNEGSKA (reference sequence). V lost 2 bases to trimming and J lost 9 bases, with 22 bases between them. In DNA, the CDR3 is TGCAGTGCTAGATCTCCGGGTCCGGAATTAGCGCAAAAACTGTTTTTT. As protein: CSARSPGPELAQKLFF.

A few counts support this clonotype. V is TRBV5-4 and J is TRBJ2-2, with TRBD1 identical over 7 bases. The junction had 3 bases not matched to a gene; V was cut back by 3 bases and J by 7 bases. Looked up from germline, CDR1 is SGHNT and CDR2 is YYREEE (reference sequence). The CDR3 sequence is 13 residues long. The DNA for the CDR3 is TGTGCCAGCAGCTGGGACAGCCGCGGGGAGCTGTTTTTT. Its translation is CASSWDSRGELFF.

The sample holds a few counts of this clonotype. CDR3 nucleotide sequence: TGTGCCAGCTCACCACCCTCCGCAGATACGCAGTATTTT. It encodes CASSPPSADTQYF. V gene TRBV18 combines with J gene TRBJ2-3; D uncertain. Germline CDR1 KGHSH, CDR2 LQKENI. This CDR3 spans 13 amino acids. The V end was cut by 0 bases, the J end by 4 bases, with 5 bases between.

J is TRBJ2-1 and V is TRBV6-4, with 8 bases that match TRBD1. Germline CDR1 MRHNA, CDR2 SNTAGT. The CDR3 contains 18 residues. With V trimmed by 1 base and J by 6 bases, 14 bases remained unmatched. The CDR3 loop reads CASSDFWIGQGAGNEQFF. The CDR3 DNA is TGTGCCAGCAGTGACTTCTGGATAGGACAGGGAGCGGGCAATGAGCAGTTCTTC.

V usage is TRBV12-3 or TRBV12-4 and J usage is TRBJ2-5; D might be TRBD1 (6 bases). The CDR3 consists of 17 residues. The V end was cut by 5 bases, the J end by 2 bases, with 21 bases between. The CDR3 protein is CASSPYLYGQLQETQYF. CDR3 in DNA: TGTGCCAGCAGTCCGTACCTTTACGGACAGTTACAAGAGACCCAGTACTTC.

The genes are TRBV3-1 and TRBJ2-2, with D perhaps assigned TRBD1 or TRBD2 (5 bases each). Per the germline V gene, CDR1 is LGHDT and CDR2 is YNNKEL (reference sequence). Trimming took 6 bases from V and 0 from J, leaving 8 bases between them. The CDR3 sequence is 14 residues long. CDR3 bases: TGTGCCAGCAGGGGACGTACGAACACCGGGGAGCTGTTTTTT. Its translation: CASRGRTNTGELFF.

This clonotype was seen only a few times. V is TRBV16 and J is TRBJ2-3; tentative D call: TRBD1 (5 bases). V lost 2 bases and J 4 bases, leaving 13 bases between the germline ends. This CDR3 contains 15 residues. CDR1 is KGHSY and CDR2 is FQNENV in the germline V gene. CDR3 nucleotide sequence: TGTGCCAGCAGCCAACCTTCTCTAGGGGCAGATACGCAGTATTTT. Amino acids: CASSQPSLGADTQYF.

Only a few counts were recorded for this clonotype. The V and J genes are TRBV11-2 and TRBJ2-1; 9 bases match TRBD2. Germline V gene lookup returns CDR1 SGHAT and CDR2 FQNNGV. J gave up 9 bases and V 6 bases, and 3 bases lay outside the gene matches. The CDR3 has 12 amino acids. The CDR3 loop is CASSYSGGEQFF. The CDR3 DNA follows: TGTGCCAGCAGTTATAGCGGGGGTGAGCAGTTCTTC.

This clonotype has at least ten counts. The chain uses TRBV27 and TRBJ2-7; 11 bases agree with TRBD1. The trim removed 6 bases at V and 6 bases at J, leaving 7 bases unmatched. The CDR3 covers 14 residues. Germline CDR1 MNHEY, CDR2 SMNVEV (reference sequence). The CDR3 bases are TGTGCCAGCAGCCGTGGACAGGGGGCAGCCGAGCAGTACTTC. This sequence encodes CASSRGQGAAEQYF.

The J gene is TRBJ2-7, the V gene TRBV5-6; D is unresolved. The CDR3 contains 12 residues. Germline assignment: CDR1 SGHDT and CDR2 YYEEEE. V was clipped by 3 bases and J by 4 bases, with 8 bases between them. CDR3: CASSSLIYEQYF. The CDR3, as DNA: TGTGCCAGCAGCTCACTAATATACGAGCAGTACTTC.

The rearrangement links TRBV7-6 to TRBJ2-7; 7 nucleotides align to TRBD1. CDR1 SGHVS and CDR2 FNYEAQ come from the germline V gene. CDR3 length equals 14 residues. After removal of 1 base from V and 5 bases from J, the junction contained 5 bases not matched to a gene. Here the CDR3 DNA reads TGTGCCAGCAGCTTAGGAAGGGGGCTGGACGAGCAGTACTTC. Its protein is CASSLGRGLDEQYF. The full variable domain, in which reference TRBV7-6 and TRBJ2-7 provide the parts outside the CDR3, is GAGVSQSPRYKVTKRGQDVALRCDPISGHVSLYWYRQALGQGPEFLTYFNYEAQQDKSGLPNDRFSAERPEGSISTLTIQRTEQRDSAMYRCASSLGRGLDEQYFGPGTRLTVT.